These 6 T cell receptor beta chains came from one sample sequenced in a study of T cell repertoires in cytomegalovirus infection. Each CDR3 protein gets one entry after TCRdb re-called the reads with MiXCR. Of nearly 650,000 distinct CDR3 sequences listed, about 24% are singletons. Sequenced sample: CD8+ T cells from PBMCs. The source of these receptors is a human donor in good health (CMV status not recorded). Some clones in this sample may be carry-over from other donors' samples.

Concerning this clonotype: This could be a read error, since a much larger clone is one nucleotide away. The DNA for the CDR3 is TGTGCCAGCAGCTTGGTGGGAGGGGGCGAGAGCTCCTACAATGAGCGGTTCTTC. This encodes CASSLVGGGESSYNERFF. The chain carries TRBV7-3 and TRBJ2-1, with D perhaps given as TRBD1 or TRBD2 (7 bases each). CDR1 and CDR2 from the germline V gene are SGHTA and FQGTGA. CDR3 length: 18 amino acids.

This clonotype has more than one count but fewer than ten. The V gene is TRBV7-6, the J gene TRBJ2-1, with 7 bases aligning to TRBD1. Germline loops: CDR1 SGHVS, CDR2 FNYEAQ. This CDR3 is built from 15 residues. V lost 5 bases and J lost 2; bases outside the gene matches: 6. CDR3 in DNA: TGTGCCAGCAGCCCGCGACAGGGTCCCTACAATGAGCAGTTCTTC. Translated: CASSPRQGPYNEQFF.

The V and J genes are TRBV7-9 and TRBJ2-7; D possibly corresponds to TRBD2 (5 bases). The V gene's germline CDR1 is SEHNR and CDR2 FQNEAQ (reference sequence). There are 14 residues in the CDR3. V gave up 1 base and J gave up 7 bases, with 14 bases separating them. CDR3 bases: TGTGCCAGCAGCTTAGTTTCCGGGATGGGGGAGCAGTACGTC. Residues: CASSLVSGMGEQYV.

V usage is TRBV6-8 and J usage is TRBJ2-2; TRBD1 aligns across 7 bases. Germline trimming cut 5 bases from V and 3 bases from J; bases unmatched to any gene: 3. Germline lookup yields CDR1 MNHGY and CDR2 SAAAGT. This CDR3 region has 14 residues. In nucleotides, the CDR3 is TGTGCCAGCAGTGGGACAGAAGACACCGGGGAGCTGTTTTTT. This encodes CASSGTEDTGELFF.

The CDR3 DNA follows: TGTGCCAGCAGTGACAAGGGGACGGGTCAGCCCCAGCATTTT. It translates to CASSDKGTGQPQHF. The chain has TRBV2 and TRBJ1-5, with D perhaps TRBD1 (5 bases). V lost 3 bases and J 6 bases, leaving 12 bases between the germline ends. CDR1 and CDR2 from the germline V gene are SNHLY and FYNNEI. This CDR3 is 14 amino acids long.

This chain joins TRBV20-1 and TRBJ1-6; D gene ambiguous. Germline V gene sequence: CDR1 DFQATT, CDR2 SNEGSKA (reference sequence). V lost 7 bases and J lost 6, with 7 bases in between. The CDR3 runs to 11 residues. CDR3 loop: CSGRRNSPLHF. In DNA form, the CDR3 reads TGCAGTGGGCGGCGTAATTCACCCCTCCACTTT.